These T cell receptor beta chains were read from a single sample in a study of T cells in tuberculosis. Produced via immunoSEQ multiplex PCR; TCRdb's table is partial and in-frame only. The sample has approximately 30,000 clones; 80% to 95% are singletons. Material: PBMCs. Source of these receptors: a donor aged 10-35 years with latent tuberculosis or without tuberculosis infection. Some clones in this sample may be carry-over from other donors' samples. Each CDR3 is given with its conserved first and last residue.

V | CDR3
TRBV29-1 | CSVEERVFGDTDTQYF
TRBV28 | CASTLPGTGRGANVLTF
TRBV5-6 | CASSLAPAGNTIYF
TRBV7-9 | CASTLRGPTEAFF
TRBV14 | CASSQDLTAYYGYTF
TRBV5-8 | CASSRSGIETEAFF
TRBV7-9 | CASSLVQGSNEQFF
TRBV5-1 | CASSISGNSGNTIYF
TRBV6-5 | CASSYSGRENTEAFF
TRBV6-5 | CASSSPGAGNSPLHF
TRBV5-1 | CASRRPGGQETQYF
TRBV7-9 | CASSSIQGVNYGYTF
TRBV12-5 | CASGLELALNEQFF
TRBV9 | CASSARGQGGGNTIYF
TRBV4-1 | CASSSYSPGELFF
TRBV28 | CASSTLWGGRGSNQPQHF
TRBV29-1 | CSVAWGPGYEQYF
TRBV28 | CASKEGTGAGEKLFF
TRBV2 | CASSGQGLNTGELFF
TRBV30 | CAIGTGNNEKLFF
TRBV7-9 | CASSLASLSEQYF
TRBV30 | CAWSGHGGYTF
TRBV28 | CASSYPGQGENTEAFF
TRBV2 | CASSVTPSGLQETQYF
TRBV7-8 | CASSFTSGGNGGNTQYF
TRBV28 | CASGQTNTEAFF
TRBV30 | CALQGAGNEQFF
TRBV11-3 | CASSPDRGQSGYTF
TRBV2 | CASRVQGHYGYTF
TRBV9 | CASSVGTGREPQHF
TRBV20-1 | CSARRTGELFF
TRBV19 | CASHTTGGSNQPQHF